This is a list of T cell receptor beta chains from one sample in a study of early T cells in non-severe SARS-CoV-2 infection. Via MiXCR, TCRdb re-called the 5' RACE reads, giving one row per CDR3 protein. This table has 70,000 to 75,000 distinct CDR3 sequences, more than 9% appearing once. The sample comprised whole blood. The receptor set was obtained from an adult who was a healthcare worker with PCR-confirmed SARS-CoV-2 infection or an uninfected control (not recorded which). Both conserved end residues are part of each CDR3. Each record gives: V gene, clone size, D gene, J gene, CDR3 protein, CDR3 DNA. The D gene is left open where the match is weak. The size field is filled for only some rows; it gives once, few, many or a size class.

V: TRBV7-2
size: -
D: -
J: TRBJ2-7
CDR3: CASSQGLAMTYEQYF
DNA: TGTGCCAGCAGCCAAGGGCTAGCGATGACCTACGAGCAGTACTTC

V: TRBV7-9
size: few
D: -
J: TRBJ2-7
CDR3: CASSLKYEQYF
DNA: TGTGCCAGCAGCCTAAAGTACGAGCAGTACTTC

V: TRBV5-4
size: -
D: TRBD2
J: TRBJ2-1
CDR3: CASSLGAGTSETYNEQFF
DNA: TGTGCCAGCAGCTTGGGGGCCGGGACTAGCGAGACCTACAATGAGCAGTTCTTC

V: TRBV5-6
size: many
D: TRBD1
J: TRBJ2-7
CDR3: CASSGVDRGGYEQYF
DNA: TGTGCCAGCAGCGGAGTGGACAGGGGAGGTTACGAGCAGTACTTC

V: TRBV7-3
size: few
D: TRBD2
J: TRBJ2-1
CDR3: CASSLAPGLAGAGEQFF
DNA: TGTGCCAGCAGCTTAGCCCCTGGACTAGCGGGAGCCGGTGAGCAGTTCTTC

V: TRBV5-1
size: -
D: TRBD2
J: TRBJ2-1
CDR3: CASSQAGIPYNEQFF
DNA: TGCGCCAGCAGCCAAGCGGGGATACCCTACAATGAGCAGTTCTTC

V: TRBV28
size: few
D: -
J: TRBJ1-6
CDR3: CASRSGDHSPLHF
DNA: TGTGCCAGCAGGAGCGGGGACCATTCACCCCTCCACTTT

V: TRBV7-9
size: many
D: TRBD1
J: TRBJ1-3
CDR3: CASSPTGQGSTGNTIYF
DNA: TGTGCCAGCAGCCCTACCGGACAGGGATCAACTGGAAACACCATATATTTT

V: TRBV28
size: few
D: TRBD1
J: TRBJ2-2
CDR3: CASSRPGQGVTGELFF
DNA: TGTGCCAGCAGTCGACCGGGACAGGGAGTCACCGGGGAGCTGTTTTTT

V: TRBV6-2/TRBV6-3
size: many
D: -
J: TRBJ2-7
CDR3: CASSHTVYEQYF
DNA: TGTGCCAGCTCGCACACGGTTTACGAGCAGTACTTC

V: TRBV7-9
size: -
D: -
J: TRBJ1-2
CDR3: CASSHRGGSYGYTF
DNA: TGTGCCAGCAGCCACCGAGGGGGATCCTATGGCTACACCTTC

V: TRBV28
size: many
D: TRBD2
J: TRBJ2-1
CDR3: CASSPLWLAGLYNEQFF
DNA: TGTGCCAGCAGCCCTCTGTGGTTAGCGGGGCTGTACAATGAGCAGTTCTTC

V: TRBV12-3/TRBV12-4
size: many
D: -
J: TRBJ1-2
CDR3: CASSSGGSYRDGYTF
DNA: TGTGCCAGCAGCTCGGGGGGTTCTTATAGGGATGGCTACACCTTC

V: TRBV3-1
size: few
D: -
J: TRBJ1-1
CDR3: CASSQHPQENTEAFF
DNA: TGTGCCAGCAGCCAGCACCCTCAGGAAAACACTGAAGCTTTCTTT